A single sample gave rise to the 7 T cell receptor beta chains below, sequenced in a study of human versus mouse CDR3 diversity and MHC coevolution (dated by TCRdb to about 2017). Library preparation was by the immunoSEQ multiplex PCR assay. TCRdb took this table from immuneACCESS and kept in-frame rearrangements with V and J called. Such tables lack part of the clones; where checked against another copy, unresolved V genes explain under half of the gap, and the rest is unexplained. The sample data list approximately 81,000 clones, and 93% of these were observed just once. 1.3% to 1.5% of the sample belongs to the ten largest clones. The source material was naive CD4+ T cells from blood. The sample's cell subset or site label, in plain terms: CD45RO-negative CD62L-positive naive CD4 T cells. The receptors originated from a person aged 25-75 years in good health.

This chain uses TRBV7-6 with TRBJ2-1; 12 bases are shared with TRBD2. CDR3 length equals 15 residues. The ends lost 4 bases at V and 8 bases at J; junction bases unmatched: 6. Looked up from germline, CDR1 is SGHVS and CDR2 is FNYEAQ. CDR3 DNA sequence: TGTGCCAGCAGCTGGAGACTAGCGGGAGCTGATGAGCAGTTCTTC. Protein sequence: CASSWRLAGADEQFF.

The rearrangement uses TRBV6-4 and TRBJ2-7; 7 bases line up with TRBD2. Trimming removed 7 bases from V and 3 bases from J; junction bases left unmatched: 12. The CDR3 is 15 residues long. The germline V gene encodes CDR1 MRHNA and CDR2 SNTAGT. This chain's CDR3 is CASTSRGVPCYEQYF. The CDR3 region has the DNA TGTGCCAGCACGAGTCGGGGGGTTCCCTGCTACGAGCAGTACTTC.

The chain couples TRBV30 to TRBJ2-7; 9 nucleotides line up with TRBD2. The CDR3 totals 15 residues. CDR1 is GTSNPN and CDR2 is SVGIG in the germline V gene (reference sequence). Unmatched junction bases numbered 12, after V lost 6 bases and J lost 3 bases. The CDR3 DNA reads TGTGCCTGTTCGTTAAGCGGGAGGATTTTCTACGAGCAGTACTTC. Amino acid sequence: CACSLSGRIFYEQYF.

The J gene is TRBJ2-7, the V gene TRBV7-9, with TRBD1 identical over 8 bases. Germline CDR1 reads SEHNR; CDR2 reads FQNEAQ (reference sequence). This CDR3 has 16 residues. V trimming: 5 bases; J trimming: 5 bases; junction bases outside the gene matches: 14. CDR3 amino acids: CASSPRWGTGDHEQYF. Here the CDR3 DNA reads TGTGCCAGCAGCCCACGGTGGGGGACAGGAGACCACGAGCAGTACTTC.

The chain links TRBV6-5 to TRBJ1-1; the D gene is possibly TRBD1 (6 bases). Trimming took 4 bases from V and 7 from J, leaving 13 bases between them. Germline values: CDR1 MNHEY, CDR2 SVGAGI. This CDR3 is built from 13 residues. The CDR3 loop is CASSFRGTNEAFF. CDR3 in DNA: TGTGCCAGCAGTTTTAGGGGGACAAATGAAGCTTTCTTT.

This clone is a singleton in its sample. The chain links TRBV11-1 to TRBJ2-1; 12 bases match TRBD2. Unmatched junction bases numbered 6, after V lost 5 bases and J lost 7 bases. This CDR3 is 15 amino acids long. CDR1 and CDR2 from the germline V gene are SGHAT and FQDESV (reference sequence). CDR3 sequence: CASSTGLAGWNEQFF. CDR3 nucleotide sequence: TGTGCCAGCAGCACCGGACTAGCGGGATGGAATGAGCAGTTCTTC.

This sequence joins TRBV6-1 and TRBJ1-5; D perhaps matches TRBD1 (5 bases). V lost 10 bases to trimming and J lost 0 bases, with 13 bases between them. Germline values: CDR1 MNHNS, CDR2 SASEGT. This CDR3 has 14 amino acids. CDR3 sequence: CATSGLSSNQPQHF. The CDR3 DNA is TGTGCCACCTCAGGGTTAAGTAGCAATCAGCCCCAGCATTTT.